This T cell receptor beta chain was documented in a study of CD8+ T cells in alopecia areata. Study summary: A regimen of oral tofacitinib, 5 to 10 mg twice daily, was given to treated patients.

The CDR3 length is 15 residues. Trimming at V came to 4 bases and at J to 2 bases, leaving 4 bases not matched to a gene. CDR1 and CDR2 from the germline V gene are SGHRS and YFSETQ. Extraction of RNA preceded its reverse transcription into cDNA, which served as the sequencing template. The data were produced by immunoSEQ multiplex PCR, yet TCRdb's version contains in-frame clones alone and is incomplete. The repertoire holds approximately 66,000 clones, roughly 61% seen once, with approximately 15% in the top ten. This clone was seen a single time. Its antigen is not identified. Overall study results and limits: Lesional scalp displayed greater clonality than normal scalp, most notably in alopecia totalis/universalis.

Sequencing used CD8+ T cells sorted from blood, obtained at week 0. V usage is TRBV5-1 and J usage is TRBJ2-5; 11 bases agree with TRBD2. This TCR was recovered from a human donor with alopecia areata. Here the CDR3 DNA reads TGCGCCAGCAGCGAAGGACTAGCGGGTCAAGAGACCCAGTACTTC. Translating gives CASSEGLAGQETQYF.